This TCR beta chain was recovered during a study of technical replicates of blood from a few donors. Profiled with immunoSEQ multiplex PCR; TCRdb holds only in-frame clones, not every one. Found here are tens of thousands of clones, about 94% of them singletons; the top ten hold roughly 0.36%. Looked up from germline, CDR1 is SGHRS and CDR2 is YFSETQ. The CDR3 spans 15 residues. V lost 1 base to trimming and J lost 4 bases, with 14 bases between them. V usage is TRBV5-1 and J usage is TRBJ2-5, with D hard to call. The clonotype originates from a human donor in good health. Sample: T cells isolated from PBMCs. Here the CDR3 reads CASSLRQASRETQYF. CDR3 nucleotides: TGCGCCAGCAGCTTGCGGCAGGCTTCCAGAGAGACCCAGTACTTC. Using reference TRBV5-1 and TRBJ2-5 for the parts outside the CDR3, the full variable domain is KAGVTQTPRYLIKTRGQQVTLSCSPISGHRSVSWYQQTPGQGLQFLFEYFSETQRNKGNFPGRFSGRQFSNSRSEMNVSTLELGDSALYLCASSLRQASRETQYFGPGTRLLVL.